The 5 T cell receptor beta chains below all came from one sample that was sequenced in a study of shared clonotypes between healthy human individuals. The table came from immunoSEQ multiplex PCR; TCRdb's copy has only in-frame clones and leaves some out. The sample includes approximately 1,000,000 clones, about 80% of them seen just once. The sequenced sample consisted of memory CD4+ T cells from PBMCs. Subset specified: CD45RA-negative fraction. The source of these receptors is a young man in good health. Some clones in this sample may be carry-over from other donors' samples.

This chain connects TRBV19 to TRBJ1-5, with 9 bases matching TRBD1. The germline CDR1 and CDR2 sequences are LNHDA and SQIVND (reference sequence). Unmatched junction bases numbered 4, after V lost 8 bases and J lost 5 bases. The CDR3 consists of 13 residues. The CDR3 nucleotides read TGTGCCAGTCAAAACAGGGGGCATCAGCCCCAGCATTTT. Protein sequence: CASQNRGHQPQHF.

The J gene is TRBJ2-5, the V gene TRBV29-1; 12 bases align to TRBD2. The CDR3 is 17 amino acids. V was pared by 3 bases and J by 2 bases, with 10 bases of the junction left unmatched. The V gene's germline CDR1 is SQVTM and CDR2 ANQGSEA. The CDR3 coding sequence is TGCAGCGTTGACGGACTAGCGGGATTGAGGACACAAGAGACCCAGTACTTC. Protein: CSVDGLAGLRTQETQYF.

Comment on this clone: A read error may produce the germline difference seen at one junction end. The chain joins TRBV18 to TRBJ2-1; a weak D match, TRBD1 (6 bases). The CDR3 extends over 15 amino acids. Germline loops: CDR1 KGHSH, CDR2 LQKENI. CDR3 DNA: TGTGCCAGCCCACCAGGGGAAGGTAGAAGCAGTGAGCAGTTCTTC. This codes for CASPPGEGRSSEQFF.

The gene calls are TRBV9 and TRBJ2-5; 7 bases fit TRBD2. V trimming: 4 bases; J trimming: 5 bases; junction bases outside the gene matches: 5. Germline V gives CDR1 SGDLS, CDR2 YYNGEE. This CDR3 contains 13 residues. In DNA, the CDR3 is TGTGCCAGCAGCCCCTACGGGAGGGAGACCCAGTACTTC. It is translated as CASSPYGRETQYF.

V is TRBV5-1 and J is TRBJ2-7; D gene uncertain. V shed 1 base and J shed 0 bases, with 8 bases lying between them. The CDR3 is made up of 14 amino acids. Germline CDR1 is SGHRS and CDR2 is YFSETQ. CDR3 coding DNA: TGCGCCAGCAGCTTGTTGTATACCTCCTACGAGCAGTACTTC. Translated, it gives CASSLLYTSYEQYF.